The T cell receptor beta chain under discussion was sequenced for a study of neurological immune-mediated disorders (dated by TCRdb to the late 2010s). A note on the overall study: Using UMI-based sequencing, the study compared peripheral blood TCR-beta repertoires from patients with HTLV-I-associated myelopathy (HAM/TSP), patients with multiple sclerosis, and healthy controls. The cohort was made up of 65 to 75 subjects, consisting of around 14 HAM/TSP patients, about 34 multiple sclerosis patients and around 20 healthy controls. Alongside PBMC samples, the set of 80 to 130 TCR-beta libraries contained longitudinal samples, technical triplicates, and paired CD4+ and CD8+ T-cell subsets that had been sorted. Longitudinal HAM/TSP and healthy donors had 3 time-points each (about 3-40 month intervals).

cDNA synthesis used template-switch 5'RACE with a primer carrying a 10-nucleotide random unique molecular identifier tagging each TCR transcript. Over 180 million TCR-beta sequences, covering 15-18 subjects, were produced in each sequencing run. The RNeasy kit was used to extract total RNA. The KAPA Real-time Library Amplification kit was used to amplify TCR-beta VDJ regions with primers for the TCR constant region and the 5'RACE anchor. A first PCR added sample indexes and Illumina adaptors, after which a second PCR increased the library yield. After Ampure bead purification, the TCR product of roughly 650 bp was size-selected on a 2% E-gel SizeSelection system. Before pooling, library quality was checked on a Bioanalyzer, concentration was measured with Qubit, and libraries were quantified with the Kapa Library Quantification kit. Libraries were sequenced paired-end 2 x 150 bp on an Illumina HiSeq 2500. To increase sequence diversity, roughly 24-30% phiX was spiked into each library pool. For the original study's pipeline: Quality-filtered reads were processed with the UMI-based MiGEC pipeline, which removed over 75% of raw TCR sequences during error correction. VDJ genes were aligned to IMGT germline references, and clonotypes were defined by unique CDR3 amino acid sequence plus V-J genes. Clonal expansion, Shannon diversity and CDR3 relatedness were evaluated with VDJtools (CalcPairwiseDistances, ClusterSamples), while phylogenetic trees were built in CLCbio workbench. A clone was classed as expanded if it had 8 or more unique UMIs, a cutoff based on coefficient-of-variation modelling across technical triplicates. The raw public reads went through TCRdb reprocessing: fastp at Q25, MiXCR clone calling, in-frame beta chains kept. Identical CDR3 protein sequences are pooled into one entry, listed with their most common genes and DNA. The V and J calls follow TCRdb's processing rather than the paper's. This sample comprises about 90,000 distinct CDR3 sequences, approximately 13% of them detected only once. The ten largest account for about 4.6% of the sample.

Germline trimming amounts to 8 bases on V and 6 bases on J, with 8 as the count of junction bases outside the gene matches. The germline V gene specifies SGHVS as CDR1 and FNYEAQ as CDR2. From the cysteine through the phenylalanine, the CDR3 covers 15 amino acids. The entry retains the CDR3 DNA only, 45 bases that are in frame from base 1. This clonotype was seen at least ten times. The antigen it binds to is not known. No clone much larger than this one lies a single base away; base qualities are absent. General findings and caveats noted by the study authors: TCR clonal expansion was greatest in HAM/TSP patients and smallest in MS patients, who ranked below even healthy controls. Expanded clones from different subjects shared no identical CDR3 amino acid sequences, which suggests that TCR-beta repertoires were private in all groups.

Sample time point, as interpreted from the label and publication: longitudinal time-point 2. Unsorted PBMC libraries were generated from 2 million PBMCs stored in RNAlater at -80 °C until RNA extraction. Peripheral blood was subjected to Ficoll-Hypaque density gradient centrifugation to isolate PBMCs, which were then cryopreserved in liquid nitrogen. This sequence was found in a female donor with HTLV-1-associated myelopathy (HAM/TSP). The V and J genes are TRBV7-6 and TRBJ2-1; 12 bases in the junction line up with TRBD2. Sequencing was carried out using PBMCs. The nucleotide sequence is given as TGTGCCAGCTCCCCTAGCGGGGGGGCGTTCAATGAGCAGTTCTTC. Translated, it gives CASSPSGGAFNEQFF.